This T cell receptor beta chain is from a study of shared clonotypes between healthy human individuals (dated by TCRdb to between 2020 and 2021). Background for the entire study: A few men and a couple of women, aged 18 to 49 years, made up the cohort. For each donor, three plates each were used for CD4 naive and CD4 memory, two plates were used for CD8 naive, and one plate was used for CD8 memory. To estimate repertoire size and how much clonotype sharing occurs between individuals, the study deeply sequenced the blood TCR repertoires of several healthy adults. To increase sequencing depth and limit assay-specific biases, different laboratories used diverse techniques to prepare libraries and sequence TCR repertoires. Each donor's leukapheresis produced roughly between roughly 0.85 and 9.5 billion PBMCs.

For the CD8 naive samples, CD45RO-negative cells were positively selected for CCR7, yielding a CD45RA+CCR7+ population from which TemRA cells were excluded. Donors were healthy HIV-negative adults with no recently reported acute infections or vaccinations. All donors were Caucasian adults living in Nashville, Tennessee, USA. Blood was obtained by leukapheresis, after which PBMCs were separated by Ficoll-Histopaque density gradient centrifugation and cryopreserved in liquid nitrogen vapor phase. Analytical flow cytometry was used to check the purity and quantity of each magnetically sorted T cell population. Each sorted fraction had its genomic DNA isolated and then quantified by UV absorbance on a Nanodrop 2000c. Using the deep immunoSEQ assay, TCR CDR3 regions were amplified from genomic DNA by multiplex PCR. Extracted genomic DNA from each cell subset was spread evenly across all wells of several immunoSEQ 96-well plates, with each plate serving as a replicate. For sorted subsets, 200 to 250 ng genomic DNA, equal to some 28,000 T cell genomes, was loaded into each replicate PCR. Purified libraries were measured with a Qubit 3.0 fluorometer, size-checked on a Bioanalyzer 2100, and measured again with the KAPA Library Quantification kit. Every immunoSEQ 96-well plate was sequenced on a dedicated single-read 150-cycle Illumina NextSeq 550 flow cell. Under the source paper's analysis protocol: Because the immunoSEQ output included only junctional sequences and no quality scores, the filtering could not be the same as the filtering used for full-length reads. Sequences were annotated with PyIR, a Python wrapper for IgBLAST v1.9, and V/J genes and CDR3 were assigned using IMGT germline references. Any read was removed if the V/J assignment was weak (E-value above 1e-6), the CDR3 was missing, or the read contained stop codons, out-of-frame junctions, or ambiguous translated residues. V3J clonotypes were defined as sequences sharing an identical inferred V gene, J gene, and CDR3 amino acid sequence. The percentage overlap between two repertoires was calculated by dividing the number of shared unique clonotypes by the size of the smaller repertoire. Three approaches were used to assess repertoire richness: RTK rarefaction, the Chao1 estimator, and Recon v2.1 estimates of unobserved clonotypes. OLGA was used to compute generation probabilities for all TCRbeta clonotypes that the gDNA method yielded from a few donors. In TCRdb, the immuneACCESS table is reduced to in-frame sequences with V and J assigned. These tables do not hold every clone; where another copy was compared, an unresolved V gene accounts for under half, and the others remain unexplained. V, J and clone size were drawn from that table, and D and trimming were deduced from the DNA. The sample table shows just over 2,000,000 clones, and 85% to 95% are seen once. The ten largest clones take up approximately 1.2% of the sample.

Results the study describes overall, beyond this receptor: Clonotypes shared by all four sorted-subset donors showed higher generation probabilities than non-shared clonotypes. The genetic and exposure-history diversity represented was limited by the small number of donors. Based on pairwise subsampling, the degree of clonotype sharing among donors was expected to be affected by sequencing depth. Sharing across a few donors was observed for about 5% of naive CD4, 3% to 3.5% of naive CD8, over 2% of memory CD4, and about 0.4% of memory CD8 clonotypes. Sampling was restricted to blood, and TCR repertoires in tissues likely differ from the TCR repertoires found in blood. Rarefaction of sorted-subset datasets indicated incomplete sequencing despite the large sequencing depth. Naive subsets generally had larger estimated clonotype richness than memory subsets.

In this sample, this clone turned up once. Its antigen remains undetermined. No much larger clone exists at a distance of one base, and base qualities are not known. This clonotype originated in a man aged 18 to 35 in good health. Sample: naive CD8+ T cells sorted from blood. This specimen's cell subset or site label, interpreted: CD45RA+CCR7+.

The CDR3 region has the sequence CSVVSVAGLPDTQYF. Here is the DNA: TGCAGCGTTGTATCCGTAGCGGGATTACCAGATACGCAGTATTTT. Rearrangement joined TRBV29-1 to TRBJ2-3; the junction holds 8 bases that match TRBD2. From the cysteine up to the phenylalanine, the CDR3 has a length of 15 residues. Only CDR3 DNA remains: 45 bases, in frame from the first base. CDR1 SQVTM and CDR2 ANQGSEA were looked up in the germline V gene. Unmatched junction bases come to 10, with V trimmed by 4 bases and J by 4 bases.